This T cell receptor beta chain was identified in a study of molecular identifiers for immune sequencing clone quantification. Concerning this clonotype itself: Its antigen is unknown. One end of the junction fails to match germline, which may point to a read error.

Naive CD8 T cells were picked out by sorting for CD8+CD4-CCR7+CD45RA+. Previously reported methods and listed TCR primers produced the bulk TCR libraries. TCRdb processed the PCR reads anew with MiXCR; each CDR3 protein has one entry. The sample has about 640,000 distinct CDR3 sequences; 15% to 20% are singletons. Study outcomes and limitations: Same-barcode identical TCR molecules could make highly expanded clones look smaller than they are.

From germline, CDR1 is SGHDT and CDR2 YYEEEE. The CDR3 has 13 residues. Sequencing was performed on naive CD8+ T cells from blood, with Jurkat cell RNA spiked in. Subset in this sample: FACS-sorted CD8+CD4-CCR7+CD45RA+ naive T cells. The chain couples TRBV5-6 to TRBJ1-1; D is ambiguous. The receptor comes from a human donor in good health. Some libraries in this study had Jurkat cell RNA spiked in. The CDR3 reads CAGSLTGSTEAFF. CDR3 in DNA: TGTGCCGGCAGCTTGACGGGTTCGACTGAAGCTTTCTTT.